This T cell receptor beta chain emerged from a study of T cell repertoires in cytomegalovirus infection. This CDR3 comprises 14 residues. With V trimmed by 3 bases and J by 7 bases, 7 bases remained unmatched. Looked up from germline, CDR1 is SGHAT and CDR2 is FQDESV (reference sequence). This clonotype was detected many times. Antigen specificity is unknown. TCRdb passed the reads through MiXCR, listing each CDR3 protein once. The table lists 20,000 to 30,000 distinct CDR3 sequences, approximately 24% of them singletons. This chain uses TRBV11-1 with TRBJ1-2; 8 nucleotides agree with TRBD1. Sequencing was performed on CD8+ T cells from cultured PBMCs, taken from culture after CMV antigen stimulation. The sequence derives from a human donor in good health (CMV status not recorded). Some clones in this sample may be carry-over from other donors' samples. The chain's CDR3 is CASSLGRGPSGYTF. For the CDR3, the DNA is TGTGCCAGCAGCTTGGGCAGGGGGCCAAGTGGCTACACCTTC.